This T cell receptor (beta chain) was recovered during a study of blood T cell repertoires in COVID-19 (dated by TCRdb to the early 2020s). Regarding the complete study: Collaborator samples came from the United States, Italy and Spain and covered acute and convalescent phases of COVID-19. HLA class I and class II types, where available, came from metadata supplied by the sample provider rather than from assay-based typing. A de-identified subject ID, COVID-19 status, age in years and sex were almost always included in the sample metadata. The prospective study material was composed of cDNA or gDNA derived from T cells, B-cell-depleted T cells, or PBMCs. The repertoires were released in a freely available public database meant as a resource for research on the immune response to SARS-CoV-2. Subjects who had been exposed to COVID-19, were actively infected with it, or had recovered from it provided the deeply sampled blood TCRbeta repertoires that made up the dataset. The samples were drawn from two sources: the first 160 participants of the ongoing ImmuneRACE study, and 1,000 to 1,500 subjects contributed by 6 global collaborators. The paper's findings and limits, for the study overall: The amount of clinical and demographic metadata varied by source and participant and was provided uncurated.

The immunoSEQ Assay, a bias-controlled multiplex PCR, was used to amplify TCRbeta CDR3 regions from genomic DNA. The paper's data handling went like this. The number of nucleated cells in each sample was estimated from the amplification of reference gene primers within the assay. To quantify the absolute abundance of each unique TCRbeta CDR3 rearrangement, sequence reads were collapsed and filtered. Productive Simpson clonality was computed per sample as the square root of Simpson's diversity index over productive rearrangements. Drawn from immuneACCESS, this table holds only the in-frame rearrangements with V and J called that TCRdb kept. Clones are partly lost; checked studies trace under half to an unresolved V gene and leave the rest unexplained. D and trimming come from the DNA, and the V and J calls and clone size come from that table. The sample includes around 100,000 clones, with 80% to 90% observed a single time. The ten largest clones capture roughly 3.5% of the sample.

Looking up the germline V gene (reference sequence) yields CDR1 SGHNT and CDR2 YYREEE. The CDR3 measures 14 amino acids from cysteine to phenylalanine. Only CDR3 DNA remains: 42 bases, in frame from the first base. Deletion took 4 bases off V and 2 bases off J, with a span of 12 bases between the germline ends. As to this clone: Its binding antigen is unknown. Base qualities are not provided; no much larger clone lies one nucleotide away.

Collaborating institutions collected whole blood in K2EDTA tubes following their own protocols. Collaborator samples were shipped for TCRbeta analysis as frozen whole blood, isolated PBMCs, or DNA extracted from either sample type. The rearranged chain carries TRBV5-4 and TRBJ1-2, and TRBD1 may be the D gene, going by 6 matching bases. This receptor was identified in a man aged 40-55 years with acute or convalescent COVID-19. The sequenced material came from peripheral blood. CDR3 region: CASSLKQGNYGYTF. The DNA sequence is TGTGCCAGCAGCCTGAAACAGGGAAACTATGGCTACACCTTC.